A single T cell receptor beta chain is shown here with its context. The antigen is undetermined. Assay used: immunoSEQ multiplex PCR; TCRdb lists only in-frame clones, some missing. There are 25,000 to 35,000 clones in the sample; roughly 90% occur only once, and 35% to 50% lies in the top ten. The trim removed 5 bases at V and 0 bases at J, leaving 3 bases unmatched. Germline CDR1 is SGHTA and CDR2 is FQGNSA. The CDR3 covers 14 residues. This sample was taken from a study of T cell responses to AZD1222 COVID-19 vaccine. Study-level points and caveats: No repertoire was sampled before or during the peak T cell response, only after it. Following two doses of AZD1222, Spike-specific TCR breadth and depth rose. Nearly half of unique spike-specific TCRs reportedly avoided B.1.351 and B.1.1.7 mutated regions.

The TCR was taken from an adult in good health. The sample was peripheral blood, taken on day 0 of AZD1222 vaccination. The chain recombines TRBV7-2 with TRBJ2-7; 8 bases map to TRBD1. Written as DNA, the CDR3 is TGTGCCAGCAGCAGACAGGGGAGCTCCTACGAGCAGTACTTC. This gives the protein CASSRQGSSYEQYF.